This T cell receptor beta chain was sequenced during a study of human T cells and chemical hapten exposure. The CDR3 has 15 residues. CDR1 and CDR2 (germline): SEHNR, FQNEAQ (reference sequence). V shed 5 bases and J shed 4 bases, with 17 bases lying between them. The total RNA was obtained from whole blood that was not fractionated. In TCRdb, the 5' RACE reads were re-called with MiXCR into one record per CDR3 protein. The sample lists more than 60,000 distinct CDR3 sequences; about a sixth were seen once. The chain couples TRBV7-9 to TRBJ1-1; the D gene is possibly TRBD1 (5 bases). This receptor was taken from a female donor in good health. CDR3 loop: CASSPRQRFFTEAFF. The CDR3 coding sequence is TGTGCCAGCAGCCCTCGACAGAGGTTCTTCACTGAAGCTTTCTTT.